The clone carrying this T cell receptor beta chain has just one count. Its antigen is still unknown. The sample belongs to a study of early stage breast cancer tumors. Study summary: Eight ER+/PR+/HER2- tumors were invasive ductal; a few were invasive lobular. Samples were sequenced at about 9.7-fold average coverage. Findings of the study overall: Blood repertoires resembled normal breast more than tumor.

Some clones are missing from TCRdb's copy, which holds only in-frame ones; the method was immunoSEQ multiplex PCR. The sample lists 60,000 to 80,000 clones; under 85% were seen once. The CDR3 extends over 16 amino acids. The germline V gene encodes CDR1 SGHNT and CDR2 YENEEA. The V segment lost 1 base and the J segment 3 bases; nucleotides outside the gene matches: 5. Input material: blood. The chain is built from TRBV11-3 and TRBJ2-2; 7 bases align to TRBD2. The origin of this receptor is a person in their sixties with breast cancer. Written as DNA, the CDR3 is TGTGCCAGCAGCTTAGGTCGCGGGGGATACACCGGGGAGCTGTTTTTT. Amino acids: CASSLGRGGYTGELFF.